These 9 T cell receptor beta chains were sequenced from one sample in a study of CD8+ T cells in alopecia areata (dated 2018 in TCRdb). The library relied on the immunoSEQ multiplex PCR assay. RNA was extracted from all samples and reverse transcribed into cDNA, which served as template for TCR sequencing. This immuneACCESS table, as held by TCRdb, lists in-frame sequences with V and J called but not all clones. Of the missing ones, under half trace to an unresolved V gene in checked studies; the others have no known cause. The sample table lists about 200,000 clones, approximately 57% of them with a count of one. 1.6% of the sample is held by the ten biggest clonotypes. Taken with the paper, the label for time point translates to: less than five weeks on oral tofacitinib. Per the publication, the treatment or condition label means: oral pan-JAK inhibitor, 5-10 mg twice daily. Sequenced here: CD4+ T cells sorted from blood, sampled at week 4, from a patient treated with tofacitinib. The receptors stem from a human donor with alopecia areata.

The chain employs TRBV20-1 and TRBJ2-3; D not resolved. The CDR3 runs to 11 residues. Trimming took 6 bases from V and 2 from J, leaving 6 bases between them. Germline values: CDR1 DFQATT, CDR2 SNEGSKA (reference sequence). This chain's CDR3 is CSALATDTQYF. CDR3 nucleotide sequence: TGCAGTGCGTTGGCCACAGATACGCAGTATTTT.

This clone was counted once. V and J are TRBV6-6 and TRBJ2-2; a weak D match, TRBD2 (6 bases). V gave up 8 bases and J gave up 3 bases, with 10 bases separating them. The CDR3 is 13 residues long. Germline values: CDR1 MNHNY, CDR2 SVGAGI (reference sequence). The CDR3 DNA reads TGTGCCAGCGCCTTAGCGGACACCGGGGAGCTGTTTTTT. Its translation is CASALADTGELFF.

The gene calls are TRBV25-1 and TRBJ1-2; D is possibly TRBD1 (6 bases). Germline V gives CDR1 MGHDK, CDR2 SYGVNS. The CDR3 extends over 13 amino acids. Trimming took off 4 bases at V and 7 bases at J, with 13 bases between the two ends. In DNA form, the CDR3 reads TGTGCCAGCAGTGCACTTACAGGGTTTGGCTACACCTTC. It codes for CASSALTGFGYTF.

This chain connects TRBV28 to TRBJ1-5, with 8 bases matching TRBD1. This CDR3 is 14 amino acids long. J was trimmed by 7 bases and V by 9 bases; bases with no gene match: 11. Germline V gives CDR1 MDHEN, CDR2 SYDVKM. In nucleotides, the CDR3 is TGTGCCAGTGGGGGACAGGCCTTAGGACAGCCCCAGCATTTT. This translates into CASGGQALGQPQHF.

The chain links TRBV2 to TRBJ2-5; D may be TRBD2 (6 bases). V lost 2 bases, J lost 12 bases, and 13 bases lay in between. The V gene's germline CDR1 is SNHLY and CDR2 FYNNEI. CDR3 length: 12 residues. This chain's CDR3 is CASSESGSVEYF. CDR3 DNA: TGTGCCAGCAGTGAAAGCGGGTCCGTGGAGTACTTC.

A few counts support this clone. V and J are TRBV14 and TRBJ1-4; D gene uncertain. The V gene's germline CDR1 is SGHDN and CDR2 FVKESK. The length of the CDR3 is 14 residues. V lost 5 bases and J lost 0, with 7 bases in between. CDR3 region: CASSSFTTNEKLFF. The CDR3 coding sequence is TGTGCCAGCAGCTCCTTTACAACTAATGAAAAACTGTTTTTT.

The chain is built from TRBV30 and TRBJ1-6; D is unclear. V shed 4 bases and J shed 0 bases, with 16 bases lying between them. This CDR3 is 17 amino acids long. Per germline, CDR1 GTSNPN and CDR2 SVGIG (reference sequence). The CDR3 DNA follows: TGTGCCTGGAAAGGTTGGTCGGCGAGCTCCTATAATTCACCCCTCCACTTT. Translating it yields CAWKGWSASSYNSPLHF.

The chain combines TRBV2 with TRBJ2-1; no clear D. V dropped 6 bases and J dropped 9 bases, with 9 bases sitting between them. CDR1 and CDR2 from the germline V gene are SNHLY and FYNNEI. CDR3 length: 11 residues. The CDR3 reads CASRSHSEQFF. Written as DNA, the CDR3 is TGTGCCAGCAGGTCTCACAGTGAGCAGTTCTTC.

The rearrangement links TRBV30 to TRBJ1-1; possibly TRBD1 for D (5 bases). This CDR3 contains 12 residues. V lost 5 bases and J lost 8, with 15 bases in between. Germline CDR1 GTSNPN, CDR2 SVGIG (reference sequence). The CDR3 spells CAWSDRRAEAFF. The DNA for the CDR3 is TGTGCCTGGTCCGACAGACGGGCCGAAGCTTTCTTT.